This TCR beta chain was recovered during a study of response to subunit inactivated influenza vaccine. MiXCR, applied by TCRdb to the RT-PCR reads, yields one record per CDR3 protein. The table includes around 580,000 distinct CDR3 sequences, about 14% detected once. The CDR3 runs to 17 residues. The germline V gene has CDR1 SGHDT and CDR2 YYEEEE. V dropped 3 bases and J dropped 8; count of bases not matched to a gene: 13. This chain joins TRBV5-6 and TRBJ2-1, with 11 nucleotides matching TRBD2. The TCR sequence derives from a man aged 45 to 65 who received an inactivated influenza vaccine. The sequencing here drew on PBMCs from blood, taken approximately 12 days after vaccination. The CDR3 sequence is CASSSRIAGGLGDEQFF. The CDR3 DNA reads as TGTGCCAGCAGCTCCCGAATAGCGGGGGGGCTAGGGGATGAGCAGTTCTTC.